This TCR beta chain was profiled in a study of graft-versus-host responses after intestinal transplantation. Study-level findings and limits: GvH clones appeared in recipient marrow, some first in ileum or blood.

The ends were cut back, 3 bases at V and 4 bases at J, with 17 bases in the middle. CDR1 is MDHEN and CDR2 is SYDVKM in the germline V gene. The CDR3 sequence is 16 residues long. Comment on this clone: The antigen is undetermined.

Produced via immunoSEQ multiplex PCR; TCRdb's table is partial and in-frame only. The table has under 90,000 clones, 92% seen once. The receptor was isolated from a human patient who received an intestinal transplant, so some T cells may come from the graft donor. This chain joins TRBV28 and TRBJ2-3; D gene ambiguous. Source: PBMCs, taken 98 days after intestinal transplantation. In DNA form, the CDR3 reads TGTGCCAGCAGTTTGAGGCAGCTTTTTCGTGCAGATACGCAGTATTTT. Its protein is CASSLRQLFRADTQYF.